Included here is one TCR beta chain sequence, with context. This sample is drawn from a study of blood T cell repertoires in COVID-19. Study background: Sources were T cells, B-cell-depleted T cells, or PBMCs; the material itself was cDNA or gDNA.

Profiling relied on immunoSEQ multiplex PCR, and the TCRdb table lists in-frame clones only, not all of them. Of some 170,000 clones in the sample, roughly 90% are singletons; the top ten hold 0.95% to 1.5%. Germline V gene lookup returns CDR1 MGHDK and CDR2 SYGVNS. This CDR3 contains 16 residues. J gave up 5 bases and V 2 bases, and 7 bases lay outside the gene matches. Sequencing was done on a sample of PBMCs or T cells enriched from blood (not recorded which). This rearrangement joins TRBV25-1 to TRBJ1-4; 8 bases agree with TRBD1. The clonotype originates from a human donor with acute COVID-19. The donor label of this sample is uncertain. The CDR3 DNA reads TGTGCCAGCAGTGAAAGACAGGGGTCTTTAAATGAAAAACTGTTTTTT. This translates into CASSERQGSLNEKLFF.